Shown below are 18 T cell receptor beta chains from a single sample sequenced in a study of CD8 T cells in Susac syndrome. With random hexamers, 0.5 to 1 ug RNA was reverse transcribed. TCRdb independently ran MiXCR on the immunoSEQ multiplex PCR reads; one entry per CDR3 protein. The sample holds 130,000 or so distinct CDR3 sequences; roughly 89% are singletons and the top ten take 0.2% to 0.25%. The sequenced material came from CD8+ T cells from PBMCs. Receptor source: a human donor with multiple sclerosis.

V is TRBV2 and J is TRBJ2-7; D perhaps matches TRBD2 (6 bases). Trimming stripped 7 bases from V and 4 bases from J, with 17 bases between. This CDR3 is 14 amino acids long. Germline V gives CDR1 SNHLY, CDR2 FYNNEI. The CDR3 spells CASIGGGTRYEQYF. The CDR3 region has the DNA TGTGCCAGCATTGGTGGCGGGACCCGGTACGAGCAGTACTTC.

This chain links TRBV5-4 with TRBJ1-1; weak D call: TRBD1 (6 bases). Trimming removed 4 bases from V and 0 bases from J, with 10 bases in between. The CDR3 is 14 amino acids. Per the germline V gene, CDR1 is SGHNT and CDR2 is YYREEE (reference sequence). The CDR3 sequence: CASSPDRMNTEAFF. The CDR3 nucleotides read TGTGCCAGCAGCCCGGACAGAATGAACACTGAAGCTTTCTTT.

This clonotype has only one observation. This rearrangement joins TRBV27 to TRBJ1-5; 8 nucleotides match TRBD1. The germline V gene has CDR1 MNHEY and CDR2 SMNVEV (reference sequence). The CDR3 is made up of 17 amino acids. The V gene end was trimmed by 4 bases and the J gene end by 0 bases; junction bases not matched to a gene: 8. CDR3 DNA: TGTGCCAGCAGTTCCGGACAGGGTTCTTATAGCAATCAGCCCCAGCATTTT. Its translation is CASSSGQGSYSNQPQHF.

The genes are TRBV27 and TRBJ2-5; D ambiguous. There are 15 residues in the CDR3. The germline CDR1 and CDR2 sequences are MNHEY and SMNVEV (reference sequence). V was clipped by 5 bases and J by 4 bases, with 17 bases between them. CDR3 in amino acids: CASSPIPMASETQYF. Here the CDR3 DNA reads TGTGCCAGCAGTCCAATTCCGATGGCCTCAGAGACCCAGTACTTC.

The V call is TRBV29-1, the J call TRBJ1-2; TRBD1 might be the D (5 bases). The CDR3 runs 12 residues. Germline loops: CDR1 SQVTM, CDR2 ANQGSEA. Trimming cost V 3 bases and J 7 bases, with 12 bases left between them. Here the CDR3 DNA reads TGCAGCGTTGACCCGGGGGTGGCTGGCTACACCTTC. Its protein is CSVDPGVAGYTF. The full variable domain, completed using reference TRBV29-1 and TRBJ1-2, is SAVISQKPSRDICQRGTSLTIQCQVDSQVTMMFWYRQQPGQSLTLIATANQGSEATYESGFVIDKFPISRPNLTFSTLTVSNMSPEDSSIYLCSVDPGVAGYTFGSGTRLTVV.

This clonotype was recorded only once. CDR3 sequence (DNA): TGTGCCAGTAGTATGGGAATTTACACTGAAGCTTTCTTT. Its protein product is CASSMGIYTEAFF. The gene calls are TRBV19 and TRBJ1-1; D gene ambiguous. V was pared by 3 bases and J by 3 bases, with 8 bases between. The germline V gene has CDR1 LNHDA and CDR2 SQIVND (reference sequence). The CDR3 is 13 residues long.

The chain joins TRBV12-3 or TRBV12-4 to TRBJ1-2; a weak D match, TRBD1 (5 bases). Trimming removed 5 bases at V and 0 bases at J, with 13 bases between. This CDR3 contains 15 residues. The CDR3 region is CASSTPDKANYGYTF. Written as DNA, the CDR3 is TGTGCCAGCAGTACGCCGGACAAAGCTAACTATGGCTACACCTTC.

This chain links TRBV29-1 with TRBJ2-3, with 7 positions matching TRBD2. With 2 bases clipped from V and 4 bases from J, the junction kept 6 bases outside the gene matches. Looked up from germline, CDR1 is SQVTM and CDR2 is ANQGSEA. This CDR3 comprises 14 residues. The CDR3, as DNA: TGCAGCGTTGAATGGCGGGAGAGAGCAGATACGCAGTATTTT. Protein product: CSVEWRERADTQYF.

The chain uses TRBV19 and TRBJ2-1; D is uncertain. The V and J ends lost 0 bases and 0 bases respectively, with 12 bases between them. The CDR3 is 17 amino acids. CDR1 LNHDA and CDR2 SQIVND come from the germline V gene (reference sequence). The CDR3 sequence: CASSIDRGESSYNEQFF. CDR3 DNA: TGTGCCAGTAGTATAGATCGCGGCGAGAGCTCCTACAATGAGCAGTTCTTC. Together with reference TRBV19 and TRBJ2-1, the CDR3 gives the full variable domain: DGGITQSPKYLFRKEGQNVTLSCEQNLNHDAMYWYRQDPGQGLRLIYYSQIVNDFQKGDIAEGYSVSREKKESFPLTVTSAQKNPTAFYLCASSIDRGESSYNEQFFGPGTRLTVL.

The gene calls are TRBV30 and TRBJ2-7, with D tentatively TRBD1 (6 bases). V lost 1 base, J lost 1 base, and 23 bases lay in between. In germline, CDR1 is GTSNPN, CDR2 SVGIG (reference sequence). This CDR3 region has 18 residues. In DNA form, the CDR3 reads TGTGCCTGGAGTGCACCGGACTTACCGGGACATCGATCCTACGAGCAGTACTTC. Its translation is CAWSAPDLPGHRSYEQYF.

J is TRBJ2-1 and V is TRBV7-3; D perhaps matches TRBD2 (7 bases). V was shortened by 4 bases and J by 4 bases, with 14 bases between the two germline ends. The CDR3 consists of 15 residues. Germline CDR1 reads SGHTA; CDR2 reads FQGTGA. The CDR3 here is CASSSLAGAYNEQFF. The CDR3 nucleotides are TGTGCCAGCAGCTCATTGGCGGGGGCGTACAATGAGCAGTTCTTC.

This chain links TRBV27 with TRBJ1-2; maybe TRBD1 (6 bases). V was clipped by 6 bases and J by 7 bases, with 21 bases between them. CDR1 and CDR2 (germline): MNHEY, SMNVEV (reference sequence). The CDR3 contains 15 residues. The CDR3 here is CASSPTQGRWGGYTF. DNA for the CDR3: TGTGCCAGCAGCCCCACGCAGGGGCGATGGGGTGGCTACACCTTC.

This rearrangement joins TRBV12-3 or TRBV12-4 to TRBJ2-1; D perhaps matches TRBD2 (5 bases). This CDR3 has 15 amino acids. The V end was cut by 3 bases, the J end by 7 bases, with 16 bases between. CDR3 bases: TGTGCCAGCAGTTTTCTTCTAGCTTCGTGGAATGAGCAGTTCTTC. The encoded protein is CASSFLLASWNEQFF.

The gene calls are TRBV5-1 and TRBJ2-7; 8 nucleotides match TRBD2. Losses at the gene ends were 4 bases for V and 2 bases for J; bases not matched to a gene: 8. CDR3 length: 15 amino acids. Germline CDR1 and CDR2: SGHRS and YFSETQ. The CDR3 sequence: CASSLSGRSPYEQYF. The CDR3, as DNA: TGCGCCAGCAGCCTCAGCGGGAGAAGCCCCTACGAGCAGTACTTC. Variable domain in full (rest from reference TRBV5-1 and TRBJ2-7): KAGVTQTPRYLIKTRGQQVTLSCSPISGHRSVSWYQQTPGQGLQFLFEYFSETQRNKGNFPGRFSGRQFSNSRSEMNVSTLELGDSALYLCASSLSGRSPYEQYFGPGTRLTVT.

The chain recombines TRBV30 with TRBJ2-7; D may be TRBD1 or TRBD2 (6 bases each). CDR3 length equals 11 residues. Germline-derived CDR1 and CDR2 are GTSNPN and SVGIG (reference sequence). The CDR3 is CACTWGAEQYF. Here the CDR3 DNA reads TGTGCTTGTACCTGGGGGGCTGAGCAGTACTTC.

Here the CDR3 reads CASSYFGSPEQFF. The DNA for the CDR3 is TGTGCCAGCAGTTACTTCGGGAGTCCTGAGCAGTTCTTC. The V gene is TRBV6-6, the J gene TRBJ2-1; tentatively, D is TRBD2 (6 bases). The CDR3 totals 13 residues. Germline V gives CDR1 MNHNY, CDR2 SVGAGI (reference sequence). V gave up 1 base and J gave up 9 bases, with 10 bases separating them.

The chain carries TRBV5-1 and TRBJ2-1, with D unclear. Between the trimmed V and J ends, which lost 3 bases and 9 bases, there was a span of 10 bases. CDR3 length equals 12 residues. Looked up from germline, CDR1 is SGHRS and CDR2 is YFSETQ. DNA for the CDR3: TGCGCCAGCAGCTGGGCCAGAAGTGAGCAGTTCTTC. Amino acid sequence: CASSWARSEQFF.

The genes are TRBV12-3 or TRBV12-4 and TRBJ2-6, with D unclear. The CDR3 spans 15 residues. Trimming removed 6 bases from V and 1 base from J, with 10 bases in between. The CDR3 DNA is TGTGCCAGCAGCCCGGTGGGGTCTGGGGCCAACGTCCTGACTTTC. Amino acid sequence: CASSPVGSGANVLTF.